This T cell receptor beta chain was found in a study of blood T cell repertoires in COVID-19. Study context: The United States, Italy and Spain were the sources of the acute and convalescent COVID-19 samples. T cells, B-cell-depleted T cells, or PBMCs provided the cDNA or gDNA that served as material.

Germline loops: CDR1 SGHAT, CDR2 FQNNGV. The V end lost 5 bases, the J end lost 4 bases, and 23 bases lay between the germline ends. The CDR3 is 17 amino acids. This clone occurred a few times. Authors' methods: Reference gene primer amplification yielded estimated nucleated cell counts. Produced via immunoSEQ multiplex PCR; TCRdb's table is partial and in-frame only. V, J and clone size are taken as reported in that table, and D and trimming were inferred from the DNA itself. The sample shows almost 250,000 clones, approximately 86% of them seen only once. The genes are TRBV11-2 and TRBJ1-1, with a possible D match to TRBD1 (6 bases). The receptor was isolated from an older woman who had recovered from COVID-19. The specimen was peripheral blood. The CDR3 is CASSIGWQGSRSTEAFF. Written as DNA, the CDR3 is TGTGCCAGCAGCATTGGCTGGCAGGGGAGTAGAAGCACTGAAGCTTTCTTT.